These 22 T cell receptor beta chains originate from one sample sequenced in a study of patients and donors after allogeneic stem cell transplantation. TCRdb reprocessed the RT-PCR reads via MiXCR and lists one record per CDR3 protein. Here the sample spans roughly 940,000 distinct CDR3 sequences, roughly 17% being singletons. The sample was blood, either unsorted or a sorted T cell fraction (not recorded which). These receptors came from a human donor who was either an allogeneic HSCT recipient or a stem cell or donor lymphocyte infusion donor (not recorded which). It is not recorded whose cells these are; they may come from a transplant donor.

The chain recombines TRBV4-1 with TRBJ2-5; 7 positions match TRBD2. Germline CDR1 is MGHRA and CDR2 is YSYEKL. This CDR3 contains 14 residues. The trim removed 0 bases at V and 4 bases at J, leaving 2 bases unmatched. CDR3 amino acids: CASSQEAGLETQYF. The CDR3 coding sequence is TGCGCCAGCAGCCAAGAAGCGGGACTAGAGACCCAGTACTTC.

This clonotype was counted a few times. This chain links TRBV12-3 or TRBV12-4 with TRBJ2-5, with D possibly being TRBD1 (7 bases). Trimming removed 1 base at V and 4 bases at J, with 13 bases between. The CDR3 extends over 15 amino acids. CDR3 amino acids: CASSLGQGGGETQYF. CDR3 DNA sequence: TGTGCCAGCAGTTTAGGACAGGGAGGTGGAGAGACCCAGTACTTC.

This rearrangement joins TRBV12-3 or TRBV12-4 to TRBJ2-7; tentatively, D is TRBD1 or TRBD2 (5 bases each). This CDR3 is 14 amino acids long. V gave up 4 bases and J gave up 3 bases, with 13 bases separating them. DNA for the CDR3: TGTGCCAGCAGTTCGGGACCCGAAAGCTACGAGCAGTACTTC. As protein: CASSSGPESYEQYF.

This clonotype has only a few counts. The chain employs TRBV6-6 and TRBJ2-5; D gene uncertain. The CDR3 has 13 amino acids. Trimming took 3 bases from V and 5 from J, leaving 10 bases between them. CDR1 and CDR2 from the germline V gene are MNHNY and SVGAGI (reference sequence). The DNA for the CDR3 is TGTGCCAGCAGTTATAGGGTAGGGGAGACCCAGTACTTC. This translates into CASSYRVGETQYF.

J is TRBJ1-4 and V is TRBV5-1; D might be TRBD1 (5 bases). The CDR3 is 15 residues long. With 5 bases removed from V and 3 bases from J, the gap between germline ends came to 14 bases. In germline, CDR1 is SGHRS, CDR2 YFSETQ. The CDR3 DNA is TGCGCCAGCAGATCGAGTGGGGGTCCTAATGAAAAACTGTTTTTT. Translated, it gives CASRSSGGPNEKLFF. Variable domain in full (rest from reference TRBV5-1 and TRBJ1-4): KAGVTQTPRYLIKTRGQQVTLSCSPISGHRSVSWYQQTPGQGLQFLFEYFSETQRNKGNFPGRFSGRQFSNSRSEMNVSTLELGDSALYLCASRSSGGPNEKLFFGSGTQLSVL.

The V call is TRBV28, the J call TRBJ2-3; the D gene is possibly TRBD1 (5 bases). The CDR3 extends over 16 amino acids. The germline V gene has CDR1 MDHEN and CDR2 SYDVKM. Deletions cut 5 bases from V and 1 base from J, with 16 bases between. The CDR3 protein is CASSPPRGVGTDTQYF. Written as DNA, the CDR3 is TGTGCCAGCAGTCCTCCTAGGGGCGTCGGCACAGATACGCAGTATTTT.

This clonotype was counted a few times. The chain links TRBV6-2 or TRBV6-3 to TRBJ2-5; D gene ambiguous. The V gene lost 5 bases and the J gene lost 5 bases, with 9 bases spanning the gap. The CDR3 is made up of 12 amino acids. Per germline, CDR1 MNHEY and CDR2 SVGEGT. In DNA, the CDR3 is TGTGCCAGCAGTCAGAGGTCGGAGACCCAGTACTTC. It encodes CASSQRSETQYF.

The J gene is TRBJ2-5, the V gene TRBV5-1; D remains ambiguous. Trimming pared 1 base from V and 2 bases from J, leaving 12 bases between. The CDR3 loop spans 15 amino acids. Germline CDR1 SGHRS, CDR2 YFSETQ. The CDR3: CASSLSWEIQETQYF. In DNA, the CDR3 is TGCGCCAGCAGCTTGTCTTGGGAAATTCAAGAGACCCAGTACTTC.

The chain has TRBV5-1 and TRBJ2-1, with D perhaps matching TRBD2 (5 bases). Trimming left V 1 base short and J 0 bases short, with 14 bases between. The CDR3 loop spans 17 amino acids. Germline loops: CDR1 SGHRS, CDR2 YFSETQ. The CDR3 is CASSLPSSGASYNEQFF. The CDR3 nucleotides are TGCGCCAGCAGCTTGCCCTCGAGCGGAGCCTCCTACAATGAGCAGTTCTTC.

A few counts support this clonotype. The chain recombines TRBV7-2 with TRBJ2-2, with D perhaps matching TRBD1 or TRBD2 (5 bases each). CDR3 length equals 16 residues. The V gene lost 5 bases and the J gene lost 1 base, with 14 bases spanning the gap. The germline CDR1 and CDR2 sequences are SGHTA and FQGNSA. CDR3 sequence (DNA): TGTGCCAGCAGCCCCCGTGGGGCGGGGAACACCGGGGAGCTGTTTTTT. Translating it yields CASSPRGAGNTGELFF.

This chain uses TRBV7-6 with TRBJ2-2; D may be TRBD2 (5 bases). Trimming took off 2 bases at V and 5 bases at J, with 18 bases between the two ends. The germline V gene has CDR1 SGHVS and CDR2 FNYEAQ. CDR3 size: 17 residues. In DNA, the CDR3 is TGTGCCAGCAGCTTAATGGGCAGGACTTACCGTACCGGGGAGCTGTTTTTT. Amino acids: CASSLMGRTYRTGELFF.

There are a few counts of this clonotype. V and J are TRBV20-1 and TRBJ2-1; no clear D gene. Germline V gene sequence: CDR1 DFQATT, CDR2 SNEGSKA (reference sequence). The CDR3 totals 16 residues. V was clipped by 3 bases and J by 10 bases, with 25 bases between them. For the CDR3, the DNA is TGCAGTGCTAGGGCCACCGGTATACTATCCGCAAAGGAGCAGTTCTTC. Its translation is CSARATGILSAKEQFF.

This clonotype was detected many times. The V and J genes are TRBV20-1 and TRBJ2-7; D call uncertain. The V end lost 6 bases, the J end lost 0 bases, and 12 bases lay between the germline ends. This CDR3 comprises 13 residues. Germline V lookup: CDR1 DFQATT, CDR2 SNEGSKA (reference sequence). CDR3 nucleotide sequence: TGCAGTGCAAAACAGACTGTCTCCTACGAGCAGTACTTC. Translated: CSAKQTVSYEQYF.

This clonotype was observed a few times. The rearrangement joins TRBV7-9 to TRBJ1-4, with TRBD1 matching 7 bases. The V and J ends lost 1 base and 1 base, in that order; junction bases with no gene match: 6. Germline V lookup: CDR1 SEHNR, CDR2 FQNEAQ (reference sequence). The CDR3 totals 17 residues. CDR3 amino acids: CASSLGDRSQTNEKLFF. DNA for the CDR3: TGTGCCAGCAGCTTAGGGGACAGATCCCAAACTAATGAAAAACTGTTTTTT.

This clonotype was detected a few times. J is TRBJ1-1 and V is TRBV6-2 or TRBV6-3; tentative D call: TRBD1 (5 bases). Germline loops: CDR1 MNHEY, CDR2 SVGEGT. The CDR3 has 16 residues. The V end lost 2 bases, the J end lost 0 bases, and 13 bases lay between the germline ends. In nucleotides, the CDR3 is TGTGCCAGCAGTTACGACCCTGACAGCATGAACACTGAAGCTTTCTTT. Amino acid sequence: CASSYDPDSMNTEAFF.

In regard to this clonotype: A much more abundant neighbour one base away suggests this may be a read error. The V and J genes are TRBV5-1 and TRBJ2-1, with TRBD2 matching 7 bases. CDR3 length: 15 residues. Unmatched junction bases numbered 11, after V lost 3 bases and J lost 8 bases. The germline gives CDR1 SGHRS, CDR2 YFSETQ. CDR3 coding DNA: TGCGCCAGCAGCTCCGTGACTAGCAGGAGCTATGAGCAGTTCTTC. As protein: CASSSVTSRSYEQFF.

The CDR3 spells CASSDRTRYEQYF. In nucleotides, the CDR3 is TGTGCCAGCAGCGATAGGACCCGTTACGAGCAGTACTTC. This sequence joins TRBV7-9 and TRBJ2-7; D is unclear. V was trimmed by 5 bases and J by 4 bases, leaving 12 bases between them. This CDR3 spans 13 amino acids. Germline V gene sequence: CDR1 SEHNR, CDR2 FQNEAQ (reference sequence).

The chain carries TRBV15 and TRBJ2-1, with no clear D. In germline, CDR1 is LNHNV, CDR2 YYDKDF (reference sequence). The CDR3 is 14 residues long. V lost 4 bases and J 6 bases, leaving 13 bases between the germline ends. CDR3 region: CATSIEPRPNEQFF. The CDR3, as DNA: TGTGCCACCAGCATAGAACCCCGACCCAATGAGCAGTTCTTC. Supplemented by reference TRBV15 and TRBJ2-1, the full variable domain reads DAMVIQNPRYQVTQFGKPVTLSCSQTLNHNVMYWYQQKSSQAPKLLFHYYDKDFNNEADTPDNFQSRRPNTSFCFLDIRSPGLGDTAMYLCATSIEPRPNEQFFGPGTRLTVL.

This clonotype came up a few times. J is TRBJ1-2 and V is TRBV6-1; TRBD1 agrees at 11 bases. The CDR3 sequence is 14 residues long. J lost 12 bases, V lost 2 bases, and 8 bases had no gene match. CDR1 and CDR2 (germline): MNHNS, SASEGT. The CDR3, as DNA: TGTGCCAGCAGTGAAAGGACAGGGGGCATCTCAGACACCTTC. Translated: CASSERTGGISDTF.

V and J are TRBV18 and TRBJ2-1, with unresolved D. From germline, CDR1 is KGHSH and CDR2 LQKENI. The CDR3 runs 16 residues. Trimming pared 3 bases from V and 5 bases from J, leaving 17 bases between. The CDR3 DNA is TGTGCCAGCTCACCCCCTGGATGGACCCCCAACAATGAGCAGTTCTTC. Protein sequence: CASSPPGWTPNNEQFF.

The table lists this clonotype with a few counts. The V and J genes are TRBV12-3 or TRBV12-4 and TRBJ1-2; D uncertain. V was trimmed by 5 bases and J by 8 bases, leaving 15 bases between them. The CDR3 runs 13 residues. The CDR3 nucleotides are TGTGCCAGCAGTCCGAGGACCCAAGCAGGCTACACCTTC. Amino acids: CASSPRTQAGYTF.

The rearrangement joins TRBV24-1 to TRBJ2-1; 12 bases line up with TRBD1. With V trimmed by 7 bases and J by 9 bases, 9 bases remained unmatched. The CDR3 runs 15 residues. Germline V gives CDR1 KGHDR, CDR2 SFDVKD. DNA for the CDR3: TGTGCCACCAGCCGGCCGGGACAGGGGGCGGTTGAGCAGTTCTTC. As protein: CATSRPGQGAVEQFF.